Below, 6 T cell receptor beta chains from the same sample are listed, as sequenced in a study of long-term antiretroviral therapy in people with HIV. Version v3.0 of the immunoSEQ assay ran at survey level. Using immunoSEQ multiplex PCR, the repertoire was profiled, and TCRdb retains in-frame clones only, with some absent. The sample includes some 25,000 clones, 80% to 85% of them seen just once. This specimen consisted of unsorted PBMCs, obtained about 4.1 years after starting antiretroviral therapy. All receptors come from a man aged 30 to 39 with HIV.

The chain couples TRBV6-1 to TRBJ2-5; possibly TRBD1 or TRBD2 for D (5 bases each). V was shortened by 6 bases and J by 5 bases, with 10 bases between the two germline ends. This CDR3 has 12 amino acids. Germline loops: CDR1 MNHNS, CDR2 SASEGT. This CDR3 reads CASRRGSETQYF. The CDR3 nucleotides are TGTGCCAGCAGGAGGGGTTCGGAGACCCAGTACTTC.

This chain links TRBV7-2 with TRBJ1-6, with D perhaps matching TRBD1 (5 bases). The V gene lost 1 base and the J gene lost 0 bases, with 10 bases spanning the gap. The CDR3 is 17 residues long. Germline loops: CDR1 SGHTA, CDR2 FQGNSA. CDR3 sequence: CASSLGQISSYNSPLHF. CDR3 nucleotide sequence: TGTGCCAGCAGCTTAGGACAGATTAGCTCCTATAATTCACCCCTCCACTTT.

The chain links TRBV9 to TRBJ2-3; 9 bases align to TRBD2. This CDR3 has 16 amino acids. The V gene end was trimmed by 0 bases and the J gene end by 2 bases; junction bases not matched to a gene: 4. Germline CDR1 SGDLS, CDR2 YYNGEE. For the CDR3, the DNA is TGTGCCAGCAGCGTAGCCACTAGCGGGCCCACAGATACGCAGTATTTT. Protein product: CASSVATSGPTDTQYF. The full variable domain, its missing parts supplied by reference TRBV9 and TRBJ2-3, is DSGVTQTPKHLITATGQRVTLRCSPRSGDLSVYWYQQSLDQGLQFLIQYYNGEERAKGNILERFSAQQFPDLHSELNLSSLELGDSALYFCASSVATSGPTDTQYFGPGTRLTVL.

The V gene is TRBV6-5, the J gene TRBJ2-5; D is ambiguous. The V and J ends lost 6 bases and 3 bases respectively, with 5 bases between them. From germline, CDR1 is MNHEY and CDR2 SVGAGI. The length of the CDR3 is 11 residues. CDR3 residues: CASSTEETQYF. CDR3 coding DNA: TGTGCCAGCAGCACGGAAGAGACCCAGTACTTC.

This chain joins TRBV6-5 and TRBJ1-3, with 7 bases lining up with TRBD1. Germline loops: CDR1 MNHEY, CDR2 SVGAGI. The length of the CDR3 is 15 residues. The J segment lost 0 bases and the V segment lost 7 bases, leaving 6 bases of the junction unmatched. Here the CDR3 reads CASTANRGSGNTIYF. Written as DNA, the CDR3 is TGTGCCAGCACCGCAAACAGGGGCTCTGGAAACACCATATATTTT.

The chain employs TRBV7-2 and TRBJ1-2, with D perhaps TRBD1 (6 bases). The length of the CDR3 is 12 residues. The V and J ends lost 4 bases and 6 bases respectively, with 9 bases between them. CDR1 SGHTA and CDR2 FQGNSA come from the germline V gene. This chain's CDR3 is CASSSTGNGYTF. In nucleotides, the CDR3 is TGTGCCAGCAGCTCTACAGGGAATGGCTACACCTTC.